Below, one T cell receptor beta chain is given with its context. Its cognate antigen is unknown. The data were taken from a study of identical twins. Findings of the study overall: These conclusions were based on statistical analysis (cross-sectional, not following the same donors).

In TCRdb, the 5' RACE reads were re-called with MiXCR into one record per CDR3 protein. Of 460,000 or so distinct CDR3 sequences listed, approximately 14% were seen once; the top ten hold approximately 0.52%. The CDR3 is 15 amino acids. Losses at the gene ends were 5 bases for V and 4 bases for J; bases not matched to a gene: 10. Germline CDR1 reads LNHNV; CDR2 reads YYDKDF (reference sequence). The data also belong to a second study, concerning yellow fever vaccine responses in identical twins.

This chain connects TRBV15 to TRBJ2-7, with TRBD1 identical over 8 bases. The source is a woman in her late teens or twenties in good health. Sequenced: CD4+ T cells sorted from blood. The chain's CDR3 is CATSPGGQGAYEQYF. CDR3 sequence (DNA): TGTGCCACCAGCCCCGGAGGACAGGGTGCATACGAGCAGTACTTC.